One sample yielded the 26 T cell receptor beta chains listed below, sequenced in a study of yellow fever vaccine responses in identical twins. Using its own MiXCR run on the RT-PCR reads, TCRdb lists one record per CDR3 protein. The sample contains about 13,000 distinct CDR3 sequences, 80% to 90% of which appear only once. The sample consisted of T cells from blood (PBMCs), unsorted or a sorted subset (not recorded which), taken before or after yellow fever vaccination (not recorded which). The receptor set was obtained from a woman between 18 and 29 years old who received the yellow fever vaccine.

The genes are TRBV2 and TRBJ2-2; D is perhaps TRBD2 (5 bases). The germline V gene has CDR1 SNHLY and CDR2 FYNNEI. CDR3 size: 15 residues. Trimming removed 6 bases at V and 4 bases at J, with 15 bases between. CDR3 nucleotide sequence: TGTGCCAGCAGCGATACGACTATATTCACCGGGGAGCTGTTTTTT. Protein sequence: CASSDTTIFTGELFF.

The genes are TRBV12-3 or TRBV12-4 and TRBJ1-5, with D unclear. The CDR3 extends over 15 amino acids. Trimming shortened V by 5 bases and J by 0 bases, and 11 bases separated the two germline ends. The CDR3 DNA sequence: TGTGCCAGCAGTCGCAGTACCGATAGCAATCAGCCCCAGCATTTT. Its protein is CASSRSTDSNQPQHF.

This rearrangement joins TRBV2 to TRBJ2-1; 10 bases align to TRBD2. CDR3 length equals 16 residues. The ends lost 5 bases at V and 9 bases at J; junction bases unmatched: 13. Per germline, CDR1 SNHLY and CDR2 FYNNEI. CDR3 in DNA: TGTGCCAGCAGTTTACGACTAGCGGGCTTAGAGGCTGAGCAGTTCTTC. Its protein product is CASSLRLAGLEAEQFF.

The chain is built from TRBV11-3 and TRBJ2-1, with 9 bases aligning to TRBD2. The CDR3 is 14 amino acids. Trimming removed 6 bases from V and 12 bases from J; junction bases left unmatched: 12. Germline CDR1 and CDR2: SGHNT and YENEEA. This CDR3 is CASSPSPGLAWQFF. DNA for the CDR3: TGTGCCAGCAGTCCCTCCCCGGGACTAGCCTGGCAGTTCTTC.

The chain employs TRBV10-3 and TRBJ2-7; D gene unclear. The CDR3 has 14 amino acids. The ends were cut back, 2 bases at V and 0 bases at J, with 8 bases in the middle. Germline loops: CDR1 ENHRY, CDR2 SYGVKD. CDR3 protein: CAISERPDSYEQYF. The CDR3 DNA reads TGTGCCATCAGTGAGAGGCCAGACTCCTACGAGCAGTACTTC.

Here the CDR3 reads CSAPRPGQDAYEQYF. CDR3 DNA sequence: TGCAGTGCGCCGCGACCGGGACAGGATGCCTACGAGCAGTACTTC. The chain links TRBV20-1 to TRBJ2-7; 8 bases match TRBD1. Unmatched junction bases numbered 12, after V lost 6 bases and J lost 2 bases. Germline CDR1 is DFQATT and CDR2 is SNEGSKA (reference sequence). The CDR3 has 15 amino acids.

This chain connects TRBV6-2 or TRBV6-3 to TRBJ2-2; D not resolved. Trimming cost V 4 bases and J 0 bases, with 0 bases left between them. CDR3 length equals 12 residues. Germline V lookup: CDR1 MNHEY, CDR2 SVGEGT. The CDR3 is CASSSNTGELFF. In DNA form, the CDR3 reads TGTGCCAGCAGTTCGAACACCGGGGAGCTGTTTTTT.

The gene calls are TRBV11-1 and TRBJ2-1, with a weak D call TRBD2 (6 bases). Trimming removed 9 bases from V and 6 bases from J, with 15 bases in between. Germline assignment: CDR1 SGHAT and CDR2 FQDESV (reference sequence). The CDR3 totals 13 residues. The CDR3 sequence is CARLEGRINEQFF. The CDR3 DNA is TGTGCCAGACTTGAGGGGAGGATCAATGAGCAGTTCTTC. The full variable domain, rest sourced from reference TRBV11-1 and TRBJ2-1, is EAEVAQSPRYKITEKSQAVAFWCDPISGHATLYWYRQILGQGPELLVQFQDESVVDDSQLPKDRFSAERLKGVDSTLKIQPAELGDSAMYLCARLEGRINEQFFGPGTRLTVL.

The chain couples TRBV10-3 to TRBJ1-1; possibly TRBD1 for D (6 bases). The CDR3 has 13 amino acids. Germline lookup yields CDR1 ENHRY and CDR2 SYGVKD. Trimming pared 3 bases from V and 1 base from J, leaving 6 bases between. The CDR3 coding sequence is TGTGCCATCAGTGAACAGGGGAACACTGAAGCTTTCTTT. Translating gives CAISEQGNTEAFF.

The J gene is TRBJ2-2, the V gene TRBV29-1; unclear D gene. The CDR3 consists of 13 residues. CDR1 and CDR2 from the germline V gene are SQVTM and ANQGSEA. The V and J ends lost 3 bases and 3 bases respectively, with 8 bases between them. The CDR3 DNA follows: TGCAGCGTTGATTGGCAGTACACCGGGGAGCTGTTTTTT. Translated, it gives CSVDWQYTGELFF.

A few counts support this clonotype. V usage is TRBV3-1 and J usage is TRBJ1-1; D remains unclear. The CDR3 contains 13 residues. V lost 4 bases and J lost 5, with 11 bases in between. In germline, CDR1 is LGHDT, CDR2 YNNKEL (reference sequence). The CDR3 loop reads CASSLTRETEAFF. CDR3 coding DNA: TGTGCCAGCAGCCTAACTCGGGAGACTGAAGCTTTCTTT.

The V and J genes are TRBV29-1 and TRBJ2-7; either TRBD1 or TRBD2 may supply D (5 bases each). Trimming removed 7 bases at V and 0 bases at J, with 10 bases between. The length of the CDR3 is 12 residues. Germline assignment: CDR1 SQVTM and CDR2 ANQGSEA. CDR3 region: CSAGTDSYEQYF. For the CDR3, the DNA is TGCAGCGCCGGGACGGACTCCTACGAGCAGTACTTC.

The gene calls are TRBV18 and TRBJ1-5; D ambiguous. The V end lost 3 bases, the J end lost 3 bases, and 12 bases lay between the germline ends. The CDR3 consists of 15 residues. Germline V gene sequence: CDR1 KGHSH, CDR2 LQKENI. The CDR3 region has the DNA TGTGCCAGCTCACCCGTTGGTGCCGACAATCAGCCCCAGCATTTT. As protein: CASSPVGADNQPQHF.

V and J are TRBV11-1 and TRBJ1-5; D remains unclear. Germline lookup yields CDR1 SGHAT and CDR2 FQDESV (reference sequence). This CDR3 is built from 13 residues. The ends were cut back, 0 bases at V and 1 base at J, with 1 base in the middle. CDR3 residues: CASSLASNQPQHF. The CDR3 DNA sequence: TGTGCCAGCAGCTTAGCGAGCAATCAGCCCCAGCATTTT.

This chain links TRBV13 with TRBJ2-3; D gene uncertain. Germline V lookup: CDR1 PRHDT, CDR2 FYEKMQ (reference sequence). The CDR3 length is 13 residues. The V and J ends lost 7 bases and 2 bases respectively, with 10 bases between them. CDR3 sequence reads: CASIRELTDTQYF. DNA of the CDR3: TGTGCCAGCATTAGGGAACTCACAGATACGCAGTATTTT.

The chain has TRBV2 and TRBJ2-1; 10 bases align to TRBD2. Germline V gene data show CDR1 as SNHLY and CDR2 as FYNNEI. The V and J ends lost 7 bases and 2 bases, in that order; junction bases with no gene match: 8. This CDR3 comprises 16 residues. CDR3 in amino acids: CASTDPLAGAYNEQFF. CDR3 coding DNA: TGTGCCAGCACCGACCCCCTAGCGGGAGCCTACAATGAGCAGTTCTTC.

This chain uses TRBV6-2 or TRBV6-3 with TRBJ2-1; no definite D call. V was clipped by 2 bases and J by 5 bases, with 4 bases between them. Germline V CDR1 and CDR2: MNHEY, SVGEGT. The CDR3 contains 12 residues. The CDR3 is CASSYRDNEQFF. CDR3 nucleotides: TGTGCCAGCAGTTACAGGGACAATGAGCAGTTCTTC.

The genes are TRBV7-6 and TRBJ2-1; 8 nucleotides match TRBD2. This CDR3 is built from 16 residues. After removal of 5 bases from V and 7 bases from J, the junction contained 13 bases not matched to a gene. Germline assignment: CDR1 SGHVS and CDR2 FNYEAQ. CDR3 amino acids: CASSDNSGGPPNEQFF. As DNA, the CDR3 is TGTGCCAGCAGCGACAACTCGGGAGGGCCGCCTAATGAGCAGTTCTTC. Looking up the rest from reference TRBV7-6 and TRBJ2-1 gives the full variable domain: GAGVSQSPRYKVTKRGQDVALRCDPISGHVSLYWYRQALGQGPEFLTYFNYEAQQDKSGLPNDRFSAERPEGSISTLTIQRTEQRDSAMYRCASSDNSGGPPNEQFFGPGTRLTVL.

The chain recombines TRBV12-3 or TRBV12-4 with TRBJ1-2, with D unresolved. Deletions cut 3 bases from V and 8 bases from J, with 10 bases between. The CDR3 consists of 12 residues. The CDR3 coding sequence is TGTGCCAGCAGTTTTGGCGGGAAGGGCTACACCTTC. Translation gives CASSFGGKGYTF.

The chain links TRBV29-1 to TRBJ2-5, with D possibly called TRBD1 or TRBD2 (5 bases each). The CDR3 consists of 13 residues. Trimming pared 0 bases from V and 7 bases from J, leaving 12 bases between. The V gene's germline CDR1 is SQVTM and CDR2 ANQGSEA. This chain's CDR3 is CSVEEALGGTQYF. The CDR3 nucleotides are TGCAGCGTTGAAGAGGCCCTTGGGGGGACCCAGTACTTC. Combining the CDR3 with reference TRBV29-1 and TRBJ2-5 gives the whole variable domain SAVISQKPSRDICQRGTSLTIQCQVDSQVTMMFWYRQQPGQSLTLIATANQGSEATYESGFVIDKFPISRPNLTFSTLTVSNMSPEDSSIYLCSVEEALGGTQYFGPGTRLLVL.

The chain carries TRBV20-1 and TRBJ2-7; 8 nucleotides line up with TRBD1. The germline CDR1 and CDR2 sequences are DFQATT and SNEGSKA (reference sequence). CDR3 length: 14 residues. V was pared by 3 bases and J by 4 bases, with 8 bases of the junction left unmatched. The CDR3, as DNA: TGCAGTGCTAGGATTCTGGACAGGGTTTACGAGCAGTACTTC. This codes for CSARILDRVYEQYF.

The chain joins TRBV27 to TRBJ2-3; D call uncertain. The CDR3 totals 15 residues. Germline CDR1 MNHEY, CDR2 SMNVEV (reference sequence). With 1 base removed from V and 3 bases from J, the gap between germline ends came to 11 bases. The DNA of the CDR3 is TGTGCCAGCAGTTTATTCCCCGCGTCAACAGATACGCAGTATTTT. Its protein is CASSLFPASTDTQYF.

The chain joins TRBV6-4 to TRBJ1-1; D gene uncertain. The CDR3 loop spans 13 amino acids. V dropped 5 bases and J dropped 2 bases, with 9 bases sitting between them. From germline, CDR1 is MRHNA and CDR2 SNTAGT. CDR3 residues: CASSLTDNTEAFF. The DNA for the CDR3 is TGTGCCAGCAGTCTAACTGATAACACTGAAGCTTTCTTT.

This clonotype appeared a few times. The V call is TRBV11-1, the J call TRBJ2-7; unclear D gene. Germline-derived CDR1 and CDR2 are SGHAT and FQDESV (reference sequence). Trimming shortened V by 1 base and J by 0 bases, and 10 bases separated the two germline ends. The CDR3 consists of 15 residues. The CDR3 is CASSLGDIYSYEQYF. CDR3 DNA: TGTGCCAGCAGCTTAGGAGACATTTACTCCTACGAGCAGTACTTC.

The J gene is TRBJ2-1, the V gene TRBV4-1, with 8 positions matching TRBD2. Germline CDR1 MGHRA, CDR2 YSYEKL. J lost 5 bases, V lost 3 bases, and 9 bases had no gene match. This CDR3 comprises 16 residues. The CDR3 here is CASSQVAGSIDNEQFF. The CDR3 DNA follows: TGCGCCAGCAGCCAGGTAGCGGGGTCTATCGACAATGAGCAGTTCTTC.

The rearrangement uses TRBV29-1 and TRBJ2-7; 8 nucleotides line up with TRBD1. CDR1 is SQVTM, CDR2 ANQGSEA, per germline. The CDR3 has 11 residues. The V gene end was trimmed by 5 bases and the J gene end by 6 bases; junction bases not matched to a gene: 3. CDR3 in DNA: TGCAGCGTTCCCACAGGGGGCGAGCAGTACTTC. Amino acids: CSVPTGGEQYF.